The 22 T cell receptor beta chains listed next were all sequenced from one sample in a study of early T cells in non-severe SARS-CoV-2 infection. TCRdb recomputed calls from the 5' RACE reads with MiXCR, one row per CDR3 protein. The profile covers roughly 33,000 distinct CDR3 sequences, with 5.7% appearing a single time and roughly 5.5% taken by the ten largest. Sequencing was performed on whole blood. The receptors come from an adult who was a healthcare worker with PCR-confirmed SARS-CoV-2 infection or an uninfected control (not recorded which).

This clonotype was picked up many times. The chain uses TRBV20-1 and TRBJ2-3, with TRBD1 identical over 11 bases. V lost 0 bases to trimming and J lost 0 bases; unmatched junction nucleotides: 11. Germline V gives CDR1 DFQATT, CDR2 SNEGSKA (reference sequence). The CDR3 extends over 19 amino acids. The CDR3 region is CSARDPGQGGLTSTDTQYF. The CDR3 DNA reads as TGCAGTGCTAGAGATCCGGGACAGGGGGGCCTAACTAGCACAGATACGCAGTATTTT.

This clonotype was counted ten times or more. V and J are TRBV19 and TRBJ2-1, with 8 bases lining up with TRBD1. CDR3 length: 15 residues. V gave up 5 bases and J gave up 0 bases; unmatched junction bases: 3. Per the germline V gene, CDR1 is LNHDA and CDR2 is SQIVND (reference sequence). The CDR3 DNA reads as TGTGCCAGTAGTGAAACAGGGGGCTCCTACAATGAGCAGTTCTTC. This sequence encodes CASSETGGSYNEQFF.

This clonotype has at least ten counts. V gene TRBV20-1 combines with J gene TRBJ2-3; 14 bases align to TRBD2. The CDR3 is made up of 18 amino acids. CDR1 is DFQATT, CDR2 SNEGSKA, per germline (reference sequence). V shed 4 bases, J shed 4 bases, and the junction held 13 bases outside the gene matches. The CDR3 DNA reads as TGCAGTGCTATTGTACCCGGGACTAGCGGGGGTTGGGCAGATACGCAGTATTTT. Translation gives CSAIVPGTSGGWADTQYF.

This clonotype was detected ten times or more. V is TRBV4-2 and J is TRBJ2-7, with 10 bases fitting TRBD1. The trim removed 5 bases at V and 3 bases at J, leaving 7 bases unmatched. Germline lookup yields CDR1 LGHNA and CDR2 YNFKEQ. This CDR3 comprises 15 residues. For the CDR3, the DNA is TGTGCCAGCAGCATTTGGGGGACAGGGGACTACGAGCAGTACTTC. It translates to CASSIWGTGDYEQYF.

This clonotype was detected many times. The chain couples TRBV6-6 to TRBJ2-1, with D tentatively TRBD2 (6 bases). CDR3 length: 15 amino acids. Trimming took off 8 bases at V and 0 bases at J, with 14 bases between the two ends. Germline V CDR1 and CDR2: MNHNY, SVGAGI (reference sequence). The CDR3 loop is CASSLSRDSYNEQFF. The CDR3 DNA follows: TGTGCCAGCTCATTATCGCGGGACTCCTACAATGAGCAGTTCTTC.

The chain uses TRBV7-9 and TRBJ2-7, with 11 bases matching TRBD2. The germline V gene has CDR1 SEHNR and CDR2 FQNEAQ (reference sequence). V lost 5 bases, J lost 10 bases, and 7 bases stayed unmatched. CDR3 length: 13 residues. The CDR3 sequence: CASSQASGRYQYF. CDR3 DNA: TGTGCCAGCAGCCAAGCTAGCGGGAGGTACCAGTACTTC.

This clonotype has a count of ten or more. V and J are TRBV28 and TRBJ2-4; the match to TRBD2 covers 11 bases. The CDR3 contains 18 residues. V was clipped by 8 bases and J by 2 bases; unmatched bases: 14. Looked up from germline, CDR1 is MDHEN and CDR2 is SYDVKM. CDR3 amino acids: CASQLAGAPEWTKNIQYF. The DNA for the CDR3 is TGTGCCAGCCAACTAGCGGGAGCACCTGAGTGGACCAAAAACATTCAGTACTTC.

V and J are TRBV6-5 and TRBJ2-3, with no clear D. Per the germline V gene, CDR1 is MNHEY and CDR2 is SVGAGI. Trimming stripped 5 bases from V and 2 bases from J, with 11 bases between. There are 14 residues in the CDR3. CDR3 residues: CASSLGSYTDTQYF. CDR3 coding DNA: TGTGCCAGCAGTCTAGGCAGTTACACAGATACGCAGTATTTT.

In this sample, this clonotype turned up a few times. The CDR3 nucleotides are TGCAGCGCGCGGGAGAACAATGAGCAGTTCTTC. Encoded protein: CSARENNEQFF. J is TRBJ2-1 and V is TRBV29-1, with TRBD2 matching over 7 bases. Germline V gene data show CDR1 as SQVTM and CDR2 as ANQGSEA. V shed 7 bases, J shed 5 bases, and the junction held 2 bases outside the gene matches. The CDR3 runs 11 residues.

This clonotype has a count of ten or more. CDR3 sequence: CASRGPPLAGPYNEQFF. CDR3 DNA: TGTGCCAGCAGAGGTCCCCCCCTCGCGGGACCCTACAATGAGCAGTTCTTC. This chain joins TRBV27 and TRBJ2-1; maybe TRBD2 (6 bases). The length of the CDR3 is 17 residues. The V and J ends lost 6 bases and 2 bases respectively, with 20 bases between them. The germline V gene has CDR1 MNHEY and CDR2 SMNVEV (reference sequence).

This clonotype occurred a few times. The chain combines TRBV12-3 or TRBV12-4 with TRBJ2-3; D is undetermined. The CDR3 loop spans 16 amino acids. V was clipped by 6 bases and J by 2 bases, with 18 bases between them. CDR3 amino acids: CASRPDPKQPTDTQYF. CDR3 nucleotide sequence: TGTGCCAGCAGACCGGACCCAAAACAACCCACAGATACGCAGTATTTT.

The V call is TRBV19, the J call TRBJ2-1; D uncertain. Germline V gene data show CDR1 as LNHDA and CDR2 as SQIVND (reference sequence). The CDR3 runs 12 residues. The ends were cut back, 5 bases at V and 8 bases at J, with 10 bases in the middle. The CDR3 sequence is CASSFMGDEQFF. CDR3 coding DNA: TGTGCCAGTAGTTTCATGGGCGATGAGCAGTTCTTC.

This clonotype appeared many times. V is TRBV19 and J is TRBJ2-3, with 7 nucleotides matching TRBD2. This CDR3 contains 15 residues. Germline V gives CDR1 LNHDA, CDR2 SQIVND (reference sequence). V shed 5 bases and J 2 bases; nucleotides not matched to a gene: 7. Written as DNA, the CDR3 is TGTGCCAGTAGTCCTGCGGCGGGAGACACAGATACGCAGTATTTT. Amino acids: CASSPAAGDTDTQYF. The full variable domain, completed using reference TRBV19 and TRBJ2-3, is DGGITQSPKYLFRKEGQNVTLSCEQNLNHDAMYWYRQDPGQGLRLIYYSQIVNDFQKGDIAEGYSVSREKKESFPLTVTSAQKNPTAFYLCASSPAAGDTDTQYFGPGTRLTVL.

This sequence joins TRBV4-1 and TRBJ2-1, with TRBD2 matching 13 bases. Trimming removed 5 bases from V and 7 bases from J; junction bases left unmatched: 11. The CDR3 totals 17 residues. The V gene's germline CDR1 is MGHRA and CDR2 YSYEKL. CDR3 nucleotides: TGCGCCAGCAGCTCCATGCTAGGACTAGCGGGAGTGAATGAGCAGTTCTTC. As protein: CASSSMLGLAGVNEQFF.

Here the CDR3 reads CASSKGGLAGESAYNEQFF. The CDR3 DNA reads as TGTGCCAGCAGCAAAGGGGGACTAGCGGGAGAAAGTGCCTACAATGAGCAGTTCTTC. The rearrangement joins TRBV21-1 to TRBJ2-1; no check of the table's D call, TRBD2, against the DNA was made. TRBV21-1 is a known pseudogene. This CDR3 has 19 residues.

At least ten counts were recorded for this clonotype. The rearrangement joins TRBV11-3 to TRBJ2-2; TRBD2 aligns across 7 bases. CDR1 and CDR2 from the germline V gene are SGHNT and YENEEA. Germline trimming cut 1 base from V and 7 bases from J; bases unmatched to any gene: 6. This CDR3 contains 15 residues. The CDR3 protein is CASSLVPGGYGELFF. DNA for the CDR3: TGTGCCAGCAGCTTAGTGCCGGGAGGATACGGGGAGCTGTTTTTT.

This clonotype has more than one count but fewer than ten. This rearrangement joins TRBV7-2 to TRBJ1-2; D not certain. Trimming took off 5 bases at V and 8 bases at J, with 9 bases between the two ends. Germline-derived CDR1 and CDR2 are SGHTA and FQGNSA. This CDR3 has 11 residues. CDR3 nucleotide sequence: TGTGCCAGCAGCCCCCTCCGGGGCTACACCTTC. Residues: CASSPLRGYTF. The whole variable domain, filled in from reference TRBV7-2 and TRBJ1-2, reads GAGVSQSPSNKVTEKGKDVELRCDPISGHTALYWYRQSLGQGLEFLIYFQGNSAPDKSGLPSDRFSAERTGGSVSTLTIQRTQQEDSAVYLCASSPLRGYTFGSGTRLTVV.

This clonotype has ten or more counts. The rearrangement links TRBV6-2 or TRBV6-3 to TRBJ2-3; 7 bases are shared with TRBD2. The CDR3 sequence is 16 residues long. The germline V gene has CDR1 MNHEY and CDR2 SVGEGT. Trimming removed 2 bases from V and 2 bases from J; junction bases left unmatched: 7. Here the CDR3 reads CASSYNPAGTTDTQYF. The DNA of the CDR3 is TGTGCCAGCAGTTACAATCCAGCGGGAACCACAGATACGCAGTATTTT.

This clonotype was seen at least ten times. The genes are TRBV7-2 and TRBJ2-1; possible D gene TRBD2, 5 bases. Trimming stripped 4 bases from V and 4 bases from J, with 11 bases between. The CDR3 totals 14 residues. In germline, CDR1 is SGHTA, CDR2 FQGNSA. The CDR3 nucleotides read TGTGCCAGCAGCTCCGAGAGAGGGTACAATGAGCAGTTCTTC. Protein product: CASSSERGYNEQFF.

This clonotype was counted at least ten times. The chain recombines TRBV12-5 with TRBJ2-1, with D possibly matching TRBD1 (6 bases). This CDR3 region has 14 residues. Trimming took 1 base from V and 13 from J, leaving 17 bases between them. CDR1 LGHNT and CDR2 FRNRAP come from the germline V gene. CDR3 DNA: TGTGCTAGTGGTTTGGGATCCCTGACAGGTTTTCAGTTCTTC. Translating it yields CASGLGSLTGFQFF.

This clonotype showed up many times. The chain employs TRBV4-1 and TRBJ2-6; the D gene is possibly TRBD2 (5 bases). Trimming left V 0 bases short and J 0 bases short, with 18 bases between. The CDR3 is 20 amino acids. CDR1 MGHRA and CDR2 YSYEKL come from the germline V gene. In DNA, the CDR3 is TGCGCCAGCAGCCAAGACAGGAGGAGGCAATTCAGCTCTGGGGCCAACGTCCTGACTTTC. This translates into CASSQDRRRQFSSGANVLTF.

This clonotype was counted between two and nine times. At one of its ends the junction is not consistent with the germline gene, which may arise from a read error. The chain carries TRBV3-1 and TRBJ2-2; 13 positions agree with TRBD2. The CDR3 is 16 amino acids. Germline V lookup: CDR1 LGHDT, CDR2 YNNKEL (reference sequence). The CDR3 loop is CASSQGLAGVTGELFF. CDR3 bases: TGTGCCAGCAGTCAAGGACTAGCGGGAGTCACCGGGGAGCTGTTTTTT. Using reference TRBV3-1 and TRBJ2-2 for the parts outside the CDR3, the full variable domain is DTAVSQTPKYLVTQMGNDKSIKCEQNLGHDTMYWYKQDSKKFLKIMFSYNNKELIINETVPNRFSPKSPDKAHLNLHINSLELGDSAVYFCASSQGLAGVTGELFFGEGSRLTVL.